The clone carrying this T cell receptor beta chain was observed many times. No antigen is known for it. TCRdb analysed the RT-PCR reads with MiXCR anew, one entry per CDR3 protein. There are roughly 700,000 distinct CDR3 sequences in the sample; 15% to 18% occur only once, and 11% lies in the top ten. The data stem from a study of response to subunit inactivated influenza vaccine. Study outcomes and limitations: The study's authors posited that every seasonal influenza vaccination enlists few new T cells.

Germline lookup yields CDR1 SGHRS and CDR2 YFSETQ. The CDR3 totals 14 residues. V lost 4 bases to trimming and J lost 6 bases; unmatched junction nucleotides: 5. Source: PBMCs from blood, taken about 11 days after vaccination. This chain uses TRBV5-1 with TRBJ2-7; TRBD2 matches at 12 bases. The receptor's source is a man in his fifties who received an inactivated influenza vaccine. The DNA of the CDR3 is TGCGCCAGCAGCCCTCTAGCGGGGGGGCGCGAGCAGTACTTC. It codes for CASSPLAGGREQYF.